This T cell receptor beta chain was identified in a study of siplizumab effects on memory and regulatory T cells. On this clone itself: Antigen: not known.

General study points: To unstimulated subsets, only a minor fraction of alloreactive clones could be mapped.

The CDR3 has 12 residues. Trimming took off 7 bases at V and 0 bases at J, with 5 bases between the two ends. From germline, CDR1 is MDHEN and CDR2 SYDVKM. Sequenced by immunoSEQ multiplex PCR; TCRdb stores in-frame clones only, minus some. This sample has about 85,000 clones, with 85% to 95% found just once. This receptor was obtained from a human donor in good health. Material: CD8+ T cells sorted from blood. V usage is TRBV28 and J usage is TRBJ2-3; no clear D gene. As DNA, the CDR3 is TGTGCCAGCACTCCCAGCACAGATACGCAGTATTTT. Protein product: CASTPSTDTQYF.